A single sample is the source of the 10 T cell receptor beta chains below, sequenced in a study of blood T cell repertoires in COVID-19. Sequenced by immunoSEQ multiplex PCR; TCRdb stores in-frame clones only, minus some. In the table there are around 200,000 clones, roughly 84% of which are singletons. Sequencing was performed on peripheral blood. Source of these receptors: a middle-aged man with active or convalescent COVID-19.

The CDR3 here is CAWSVDRFEAFF. DNA of the CDR3: TGTGCCTGGAGTGTGGACAGATTTGAAGCTTTCTTT. This chain connects TRBV30 to TRBJ1-1; TRBD1 is a possible D gene (6 bases). The CDR3 is made up of 12 amino acids. Trimming took off 0 bases at V and 7 bases at J, with 9 bases between the two ends. CDR1 is GTSNPN and CDR2 is SVGIG in the germline V gene (reference sequence).

The chain has TRBV2 and TRBJ1-2, with 9 bases aligning to TRBD1. The germline V gene encodes CDR1 SNHLY and CDR2 FYNNEI. CDR3 length: 12 amino acids. V dropped 4 bases and J dropped 10; count of bases not matched to a gene: 4. Here the CDR3 reads CASSVRQGDYTF. CDR3 nucleotide sequence: TGTGCCAGCAGTGTTCGACAGGGGGACTACACCTTC.

This clone was observed a single time. The chain carries TRBV14 and TRBJ2-2, with unresolved D. Trimming took 2 bases from V and 4 from J, leaving 8 bases between them. The germline V gene has CDR1 SGHDN and CDR2 FVKESK. The CDR3 has 14 residues. The CDR3 region has the DNA TGTGCCAGCAGCCAATCCCGAGTCACCGGGGAGCTGTTTTTT. Its protein product is CASSQSRVTGELFF.

This chain joins TRBV6-5 and TRBJ2-3, with 10 bases matching TRBD2. The junction had 2 bases not matched to a gene; V was cut back by 0 bases and J by 2 bases. Germline V gives CDR1 MNHEY, CDR2 SVGAGI. The CDR3 is made up of 16 amino acids. This chain's CDR3 is CASSYSGTSATDTQYF. CDR3 nucleotides: TGTGCCAGCAGTTACTCCGGGACTAGCGCCACAGATACGCAGTATTTT.

This chain joins TRBV6-2 or TRBV6-3 and TRBJ2-7, with TRBD1 identical over 10 bases. J gave up 5 bases and V 5 bases, and 6 bases lay outside the gene matches. CDR1 and CDR2 from the germline V gene are MNHEY and SVGEGT. This CDR3 is built from 14 residues. The CDR3 here is CASSLDRGRHEQYF. The CDR3 DNA follows: TGTGCCAGCAGTCTTGACAGGGGGCGCCACGAGCAGTACTTC.

For the CDR3, the DNA is TGTGCCAGCAGCGTAGGAGGAGTTAACACTGAAGCTTTCTTT. Protein product: CASSVGGVNTEAFF. The chain is built from TRBV9 and TRBJ1-1, with D hard to call. Germline values: CDR1 SGDLS, CDR2 YYNGEE. Between the trimmed V and J ends, which lost 0 bases and 2 bases, there was a span of 8 bases. This CDR3 has 14 residues.

This clone has ten or more counts. The chain is built from TRBV6-5 and TRBJ1-2; the D is unclear. This CDR3 is built from 15 residues. Germline CDR1 and CDR2: MNHEY and SVGAGI. The V end was cut by 6 bases, the J end by 0 bases, with 14 bases between. Here the CDR3 DNA reads TGTGCCAGCAGGGCGGGAGCAAGTGCTAACTATGGCTACACCTTC. As protein: CASRAGASANYGYTF.

This chain connects TRBV29-1 to TRBJ1-1; no clear D gene. CDR1 and CDR2 (germline): SQVTM, ANQGSEA. V was clipped by 4 bases and J by 2 bases, with 11 bases between them. CDR3 size: 13 residues. DNA of the CDR3: TGCAGCGTTGGAGGGCTGAGAAACACTGAAGCTTTCTTT. It is translated as CSVGGLRNTEAFF.

The V gene is TRBV7-8, the J gene TRBJ2-1; 14 positions agree with TRBD2. In germline, CDR1 is SGHVS, CDR2 FQNEAQ. Trimming at V came to 5 bases and at J to 4 bases, leaving 7 bases not matched to a gene. The length of the CDR3 is 17 residues. The CDR3 coding sequence is TGTGCCAGCAGCCTACGGACTAGCGGGGGGTATTACAATGAGCAGTTCTTC. Encoded protein: CASSLRTSGGYYNEQFF.

This rearrangement joins TRBV4-1 to TRBJ1-2; 7 bases line up with TRBD1. The trim removed 0 bases at V and 6 bases at J, leaving 4 bases unmatched. CDR1 and CDR2 from the germline V gene are MGHRA and YSYEKL. The CDR3 covers 14 residues. The CDR3 region is CASSQDITGDGYTF. For the CDR3, the DNA is TGCGCCAGCAGCCAAGATATAACAGGGGATGGCTACACCTTC.